The following is a T cell receptor beta chain sequence with its context. Its specificity is unknown. The data were obtained in a study of cytomegalovirus exposure and HLA in healthy donors. Study-wide results and limits: A later analysis showed HLA-associated TCR beta chains outstripping equally common others in clonal expansion. Per published accounts, TCR beta sequences correctly predicted the HLA-A and HLA-B alleles of most subjects.

A multiplex PCR was run with 60 Vbeta primers and 13 Jbeta primers. Original processing notes: Later reanalysis found around 80 million unique TCR beta chains, around 10 million of them shared. The data were produced by immunoSEQ multiplex PCR, yet TCRdb's version contains in-frame clones alone and is incomplete. D and trimming were read from the DNA, whereas the V and J calls and clone size are those reported in that table. This table has 150,000 to 200,000 clones, roughly 71% appearing once. This CDR3 is 15 amino acids long. The V end was cut by 3 bases, the J end by 3 bases, with 12 bases between. Germline-derived CDR1 and CDR2 are LGHNA and YNFKEQ.

The sample was PBMCs. J is TRBJ1-3 and V is TRBV4-2, with a tentative D call TRBD1 (5 bases). The sequence was collected from a girl aged 5-17 years in good health and CMV-seronegative. CDR3 bases: TGTGCCAGCAGCCACCCGGCTGACAGTGGAAACACCATATATTTT. Translation gives CASSHPADSGNTIYF.